This record looks at one T cell receptor beta chain sequence and its context. This entry comes from a study of shared clonotypes between healthy human individuals. Repertoires were generated with immunoSEQ multiplex PCR, while TCRdb's copy carries only in-frame clones and drops some. The sample consists of around 510,000 clones, 90% to 96% of them appearing once. The length of the CDR3 is 14 residues. V lost 5 bases and J lost 4, with 15 bases in between. CDR1 and CDR2 from the germline V gene are MDHEN and SYDVKM. The clonotype was recovered from a woman in her thirties in good health. The chain recombines TRBV28 with TRBJ2-7, with D perhaps TRBD1 or TRBD2 (6 bases each). Sample: naive CD4+ T cells sorted from blood. Subset described: CD45RA+ positively selected. The chain's CDR3 is CASSTRLGGYEQYF. In DNA, the CDR3 is TGTGCCAGCAGTACTCGGTTAGGGGGGTACGAGCAGTACTTC.